This is a list of T cell receptor beta chains from one sample in a study of CD8+CD57+ T cells in acquired aplastic anemia. TCRdb itself ran the reads through MiXCR, one entry per CDR3 protein. The sample has about 160,000 distinct CDR3 sequences, 35% to 55% seen once. Sequencing was done on a sample of sorted CD4+, CD8+, or CD8+CD57+ T cells (not recorded which) from PBMCs. The origin of the receptors is a human donor in good health. CDR3s include the opening cysteine and the closing phenylalanine or tryptophan. D genes are given only for firm matches. The listing skips clone size in some rows; elsewhere it reads once, few, many or a size class.

size,V,J,D,DNA,CDR3
many,TRBV7-2,TRBJ1-1,NA,TGTGCGGCAGGTCAGGGTGATGAGGCGCTGCACACTGAAGCTTTCTTT,CAAGQGDEALHTEAFF
NA,TRBV10-1,TRBJ2-7,TRBD1,TGCGCCAGCTCCGGGACAGGGGTTACCTACGAGCAGTACTTC,CASSGTGVTYEQYF
NA,TRBV27,TRBJ1-2,NA,TGTGCCAGCAGTTTCGCCCAGACAGATCTCTATGGCTACACCTTC,CASSFAQTDLYGYTF
many,TRBV7-2,TRBJ1-1,NA,TGTGCCAGCAGCCAGGTGGCCGACCGGCGCTATGAAGCTTTCTTT,CASSQVADRRYEAFF
many,TRBV7-2,TRBJ1-2,NA,TGTGCCAGCAGCTTAGTACATATGGAGGGCTATGGCTACACCTTC,CASSLVHMEGYGYTF
NA,TRBV20-1,TRBJ2-7,NA,TGCAGTGCCGGGACGGCCTTAGAGCAGTACTTC,CSAGTALEQYF
few,TRBV5-6,TRBJ2-4,NA,TGTGCCAGCAGGACCAATACAGGGAGGGGAAACATTCAGTACTTC,CASRTNTGRGNIQYF
few,TRBV20-1,TRBJ2-5,NA,TGCAGTGCTAGAGGCCTCGGGGTGGGAGAGACCCAGTACTTC,CSARGLGVGETQYF
many,TRBV6-8,TRBJ1-4,NA,TGTGCCAGCAGCTTGGGGAGTGGCGAAAAACTGTTTTTT,CASSLGSGEKLFF
many,TRBV18,TRBJ2-7,NA,TGTGCCAGCTCACCGTGGAGGGAGCCCTACGAGCAGTACTTC,CASSPWREPYEQYF
once,TRBV29-1,TRBJ2-3,TRBD2,TGCAGCACGGGACTATCTAGCACCGATACGCAGTATTTT,CSTGLSSTDTQYF
NA,TRBV10-3,TRBJ1-2,TRBD1,TGTGCCATCAGTGAGGACAGGGGAATCTATGGCTACACCTTC,CAISEDRGIYGYTF
NA,TRBV30,TRBJ1-5,TRBD1,TGTGCCTGGAGTGTACAGGGGTCTGGGGGCAATCAGCCCCAGCATTTT,CAWSVQGSGGNQPQHF
many,TRBV20-1,TRBJ1-2,NA,TGCAGTGCTAGAGAAGGAGGGGCGAAGAACTATGGCTACACCTTC,CSAREGGAKNYGYTF
many,TRBV19,TRBJ2-1,TRBD2,TGTGCCAGTTTAACCAGGGTGTGTAGCGGGAGTCCTTCCTACAATGAGCAGTTCTTC,CASLTRVCSGSPSYNEQFF
NA,TRBV7-8,TRBJ1-3,NA,TGTGCCAGCAGCTTGGGCACCCGCTCTGGAAACACCATATATTTT,CASSLGTRSGNTIYF
NA,TRBV6-1,TRBJ2-7,TRBD2,TGTGCCAGCAGAAGCGGGACCACCTACGAGCAGTACTTC,CASRSGTTYEQYF
many,TRBV24-1,TRBJ2-2,NA,TGTGCCACCAGTGATTTTTCGCAGGGCGACACCGGGGAGCTGTTTTTT,CATSDFSQGDTGELFF